These T cell receptor beta chains were read from a single sample in a study of identical twins. From the 5' RACE reads, TCRdb called clonotypes with MiXCR, one entry per CDR3 protein. The sample lists hundreds of thousands of distinct CDR3 sequences, less than 25% occurring once. These sequences were also reported in another study, on T cells expressing NK-cell markers.

Sequencing was carried out using PBMCs. The receptors stem from a woman aged 18-29 years in good health. CDR3s include the opening cysteine and the closing phenylalanine or tryptophan. The D gene is left open where the match is weak. Clone size appears in some rows only: once, few, many, or a class for an expanded clone.

j_gene | d_gene | abundance | v_gene | CDR3aa | CDR3nt
TRBJ2-5 | . | . | TRBV12-3/TRBV12-4 | CASSLASPDSQFQETQYF | TGTGCCAGCAGTTTAGCGTCTCCGGACAGCCAGTTCCAAGAGACCCAGTACTTC
TRBJ2-2 | TRBD2 | . | TRBV11-2 | CASSPSGSVAGELFF | TGTGCCAGCAGCCCAAGCGGGAGTGTTGCCGGGGAGCTGTTTTTT
TRBJ2-7 | . | few | TRBV5-5 | CASSIIFYEQYF | TGTGCCAGCAGCATCATATTTTACGAGCAGTACTTC
TRBJ1-2 | . | . | TRBV6-1 | CASKGGAHNYGYTF | TGTGCCAGCAAGGGGGGGGCTCATAACTATGGCTACACCTTC
TRBJ2-1 | . | few | TRBV12-3/TRBV12-4 | CASSFSPRHYTFF | TGTGCCAGCAGTTTTAGCCCCCGGCACTATACGTTCTTC
TRBJ1-6 | TRBD1 | few | TRBV6-5 | CASSYITRTGNSPLHF | TGTGCCAGCAGTTACATAACGCGGACAGGGAATTCACCCCTCCACTTT
TRBJ1-4 | . | . | TRBV5-1 | CASSLGGFEKLFF | TGCGCCAGCAGCCTTGGAGGCTTTGAAAAACTGTTTTTT
TRBJ1-4 | TRBD1 | many | TRBV20-1 | CSARPVDRDRYEKLFF | TGCAGTGCTAGGCCCGTAGACCGGGACAGATATGAAAAACTGTTTTTT
TRBJ2-7 | TRBD2 | . | TRBV11-2 | CASSFLSTGLAGPGEQYF | TGTGCCAGCAGCTTCTTGAGTACGGGACTAGCGGGACCGGGCGAGCAGTACTTC
TRBJ2-5 | . | . | TRBV3-1 | CASSQEGLQETQYF | TGTGCCAGCAGCCAAGAAGGACTCCAAGAGACCCAGTACTTC
TRBJ1-1 | . | . | TRBV5-1 | CASSRWTGMNTEAFF | TGCGCCAGCAGTCGGTGGACTGGAATGAACACTGAAGCTTTCTTT
TRBJ2-7 | TRBD2 | . | TRBV27 | CASGLLAGASRISYEQYF | TGTGCCAGCGGGCTTCTAGCGGGGGCCTCAAGAATCTCCTACGAGCAGTACTTC
TRBJ1-5 | . | . | TRBV5-5 | CASSLERGYQPQHF | TGTGCCAGCAGCTTGGAGAGGGGATATCAGCCCCAGCATTTT
TRBJ1-6 | . | . | TRBV9 | CASSVGGGVSPLHF | TGTGCCAGCAGCGTAGGAGGTGGGGTTTCACCCCTCCACTTT
TRBJ2-3 | TRBD2 | . | TRBV27 | CASNTGTSGTDTQYF | TGTGCCAGCAACACCGGGACTAGCGGGACAGATACGCAGTATTTT
TRBJ2-1 | . | many | TRBV6-5 | CASSHDNEQFF | TGTGCCAGCAGTCACGATAATGAGCAGTTCTTC
TRBJ2-7 | . | . | TRBV20-1 | CSAKGLLVATSYEQYF | TGCAGTGCTAAAGGGTTGCTGGTAGCGACCTCCTACGAGCAGTACTTC